Presented here are 5 T cell receptor beta chains from one specimen sequenced in a study of cytomegalovirus exposure and HLA in healthy donors. Vbeta (60) and Jbeta (13) primers were used in the PCR. Sequencing was performed with immunoSEQ multiplex PCR; in TCRdb, only in-frame clones are kept and a portion is missing. The sample yields 150,000 or so clones, 75% to 90% seen once. Sequenced sample: PBMCs. These receptors all stem from a woman between 18 and 30 years old in good health and CMV-seronegative.

This chain links TRBV4-1 with TRBJ1-1, with D hard to call. The CDR3 length is 16 residues. V was shortened by 2 bases and J by 3 bases, with 16 bases between the two germline ends. Germline V gene data show CDR1 as MGHRA and CDR2 as YSYEKL. The CDR3 nucleotides read TGCGCCAGCAGCCAATATACCGGGCTCGGGGACACTGAAGCTTTCTTT. Its translation is CASSQYTGLGDTEAFF.

In DNA, the CDR3 is TGTGCCAGCAGTCTTAGCGGGAGAACCTACAATGAGCAGTTCTTC. It translates to CASSLSGRTYNEQFF. The rearrangement joins TRBV28 to TRBJ2-1, with 9 bases matching TRBD2. Looked up from germline, CDR1 is MDHEN and CDR2 is SYDVKM. This CDR3 is 15 amino acids long. With V trimmed by 5 bases and J by 2 bases, 4 bases remained unmatched.

The rearrangement joins TRBV28 to TRBJ1-1, with TRBD1 as a possible D gene (5 bases). CDR3 length: 16 residues. Germline CDR1 is MDHEN and CDR2 is SYDVKM. Between the trimmed V and J ends, which lost 1 base and 9 bases, there was a span of 21 bases. CDR3 loop: CASSLLNVQVYQKAFF. The CDR3 region has the DNA TGTGCCAGCAGTTTATTAAACGTACAGGTATATCAAAAAGCTTTCTTT. Combining the CDR3 with reference TRBV28 and TRBJ1-1 gives the whole variable domain DVKVTQSSRYLVKRTGEKVFLECVQDMDHENMFWYRQDPGLGLRLIYFSYDVKMKEKGDIPEGYSVSREKKERFSLILESASTNQTSMYLCASSLLNVQVYQKAFFGQGTRLTVV.

The genes are TRBV30 and TRBJ2-7, with D hard to call. The germline gives CDR1 GTSNPN, CDR2 SVGIG (reference sequence). V was trimmed by 0 bases and J by 3 bases, leaving 15 bases between them. The CDR3 extends over 15 amino acids. CDR3 loop: CAWSVRSVPYYEQYF. In DNA form, the CDR3 reads TGTGCCTGGAGTGTACGGAGTGTGCCTTACTACGAGCAGTACTTC.

The V call is TRBV11-2, the J call TRBJ2-7, with D hard to call. The V and J ends lost 4 bases and 0 bases respectively, with 7 bases between them. The germline gives CDR1 SGHAT, CDR2 FQNNGV. CDR3 length: 13 residues. CDR3 in amino acids: CASSSLRSYEQYF. The CDR3 coding sequence is TGTGCCAGCAGCTCGCTGCGCTCCTACGAGCAGTACTTC. Complete variable domain (other parts from reference TRBV11-2 and TRBJ2-7): EAGVAQSPRYKIIEKRQSVAFWCNPISGHATLYWYQQILGQGPKLLIQFQNNGVVDDSQLPKDRFSAERLKGVDSTLKIQPAKLEDSAVYLCASSSLRSYEQYFGPGTRLTVT.